Here is one T cell receptor beta chain with its context. Its matching antigen is unknown. The data stem from a study of T cell responses to AZD1222 COVID-19 vaccine. Study-wide results and caveats: Donors, mostly white British, included more females; clonal diversity was possibly underestimated. The study reported that nearly half of spike-specific TCRs target unmutated variant regions. Seropositive status at baseline applied to only five or six AZD1222 recipients. Every sample of the repertoires postdated the peak T cell response.

This table comes from immunoSEQ multiplex PCR, and its TCRdb copy is limited to in-frame clones, with some not included. The table records around 99,000 clones, around 90% of them present only once. This specimen was peripheral blood, taken on day 0 of MenACWY control vaccination. This TCR was sampled from an adult in good health.

This CDR3 is CASSLSSWDRELQPQHF. The DNA for the CDR3 is TGTGCCAGCAGCTTAAGTTCATGGGACAGGGAGCTTCAGCCCCAGCATTTT. The chain has TRBV7-2 and TRBJ1-5, with 9 bases matching TRBD1. The CDR3 covers 17 residues. The germline V gene has CDR1 SGHTA and CDR2 FQGNSA. Germline trimming cut 2 bases from V and 6 bases from J; bases unmatched to any gene: 11.